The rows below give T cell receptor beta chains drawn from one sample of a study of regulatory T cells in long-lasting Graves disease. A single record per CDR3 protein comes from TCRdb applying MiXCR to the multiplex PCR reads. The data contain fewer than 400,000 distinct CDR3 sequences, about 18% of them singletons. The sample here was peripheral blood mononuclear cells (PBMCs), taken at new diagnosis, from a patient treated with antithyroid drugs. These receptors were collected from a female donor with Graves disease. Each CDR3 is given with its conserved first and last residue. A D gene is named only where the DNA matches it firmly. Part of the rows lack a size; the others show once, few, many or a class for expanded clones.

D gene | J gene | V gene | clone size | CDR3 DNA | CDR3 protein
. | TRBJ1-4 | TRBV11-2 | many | TGTGCCAGCAGCCGAGCAGGGTTGTTGGAAAAACTGTTTTTT | CASSRAGLLEKLFF
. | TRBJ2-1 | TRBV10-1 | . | TGCGCCAGCAGTGAGAGTGGGGTCCATGAGCAGTTCTTC | CASSESGVHEQFF
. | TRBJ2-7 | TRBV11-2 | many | TGTGCCAGCAGCCCCCGAATAGCGTACGAGCAGTACTTC | CASSPRIAYEQYF
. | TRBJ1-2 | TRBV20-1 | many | TGCAGTGCTCCGACGGGGGGACTGCTGAAGAAAGGCTACACCTTC | CSAPTGGLLKKGYTF
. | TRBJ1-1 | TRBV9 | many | TGTGCCAGCAGCGTAGGTGGGACTAGCACTGAAGCTTTCTTT | CASSVGGTSTEAFF
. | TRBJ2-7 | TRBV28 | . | TGTGCCAGCAGGGGGACTCTCTCCTACGAGCAGTACTTC | CASRGTLSYEQYF
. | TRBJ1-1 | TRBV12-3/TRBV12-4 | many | TGTGCCAGCAACCCGACGGGGAACACTGAAGCTTTCTTT | CASNPTGNTEAFF
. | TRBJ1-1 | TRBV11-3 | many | TGTGCCAGCAGCTTAGATCACGGGGAGAGGCGGGCGAACACTGAAGCTTTCTTT | CASSLDHGERRANTEAFF
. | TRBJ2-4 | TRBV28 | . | TGTGCCAGCAGTTCCCGTGGGGAAGCCAAAAACATTCAGTACTTC | CASSSRGEAKNIQYF
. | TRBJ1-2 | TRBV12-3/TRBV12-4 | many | TGTGCCAGCAGTTTATTTCCCAATGGCTACACCTTC | CASSLFPNGYTF
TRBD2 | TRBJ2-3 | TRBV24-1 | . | TGTGCCACCCACCCTGGAGCGGGGGGCGCAGATACGCAGTATTTT | CATHPGAGGADTQYF
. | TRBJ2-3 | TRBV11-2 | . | TGTGCCAGCAGCAAGCGGCCCGGTCAGGGAACGCAGTATTTT | CASSKRPGQGTQYF
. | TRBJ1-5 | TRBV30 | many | TGTGCCTGGAGTGTACTTGGGGGGGGATTCAATCAGCCCCAGCATTTT | CAWSVLGGGFNQPQHF
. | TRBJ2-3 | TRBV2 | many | TGTGCCAGCAGTGCCGCGGGTAACAGAGGCACAGATACGCAGTATTTT | CASSAAGNRGTDTQYF
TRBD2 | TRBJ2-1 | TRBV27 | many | TGTGCCAGCACCCGGGGAGGACTAGCGGACAATGAGCAGTTCTTC | CASTRGGLADNEQFF
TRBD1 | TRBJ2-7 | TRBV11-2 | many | TGTGCCAGCAGCCCCCCGGGGACAGGGACGGGAGAGCAGTACTTC | CASSPPGTGTGEQYF
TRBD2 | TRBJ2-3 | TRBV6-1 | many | TGTGCCAGCACCTCCACTAGCGGGAGCACAGATACGCAGTATTTT | CASTSTSGSTDTQYF
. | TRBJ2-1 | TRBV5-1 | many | TGCGCCAGCAGCTTGGCGTTTCGGCTAGACAATAGACGACGAGACAATGAGCAGTTCTTC | CASSLAFRLDNRRRDNEQFF
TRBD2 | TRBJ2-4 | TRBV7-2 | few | TGTGCCAGCAGACCGTCGGGGGGGAGCGAAAACATTCAGTACTTC | CASRPSGGSENIQYF
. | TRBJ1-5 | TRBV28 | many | TGTGCCAGCAGTTTATGGACGGATTATAGCAATCAGCCCCAGCATTTT | CASSLWTDYSNQPQHF
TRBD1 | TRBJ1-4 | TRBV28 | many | TGTGCCAGCACCAAAAACAGGGGTGAGAATGAAAAACTGTTTTTT | CASTKNRGENEKLFF
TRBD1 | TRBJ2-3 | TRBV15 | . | TGTGCCACCAGCAGACCGACAGGGGCCAGCACAGATACGCAGTATTTT | CATSRPTGASTDTQYF
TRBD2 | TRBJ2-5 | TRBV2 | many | TGTGCCAGCAAAAACTTCGCGGGAGGTAACCAAGAGACCCAGTACTTC | CASKNFAGGNQETQYF
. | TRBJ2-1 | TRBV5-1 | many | TGCGCCAGCAGCTTGGATCGGACGACCTATGAGCAGTTCTTC | CASSLDRTTYEQFF
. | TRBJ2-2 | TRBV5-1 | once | TGCGCCAGCAGCTTGCGGCCAGGGGTTGCCGGGGAGCTGTTTTTT | CASSLRPGVAGELFF
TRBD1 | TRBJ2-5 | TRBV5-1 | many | TGCGCCAGCAGCTTGACAATTAAGGGACAGGAGACCCAGTACTTC | CASSLTIKGQETQYF
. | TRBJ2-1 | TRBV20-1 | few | TGCAGTGCTAGAGAAAGTGGCTGGGACCGCCTTTACAATGAGCAGTTCTTC | CSARESGWDRLYNEQFF
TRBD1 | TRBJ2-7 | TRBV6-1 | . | TGTGCCAGCAGTGCTACAGGGGGCGCTTCGTACGAGCAGTACTTC | CASSATGGASYEQYF
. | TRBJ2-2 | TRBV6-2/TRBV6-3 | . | TGTGCCAGCACCCCGGAAGGGGGGGGCGCGAACACCGGGGAGCTGTTTTTT | CASTPEGGGANTGELFF
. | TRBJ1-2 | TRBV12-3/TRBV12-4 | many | TGTGCCAGCAGTTTATCAGGGTCCCACTATGGCTACACCTTC | CASSLSGSHYGYTF
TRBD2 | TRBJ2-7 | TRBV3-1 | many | TGTGCCAGCAGCGATCTCCTAGCGGGAGGTCGGTACGAGCAGTACTTC | CASSDLLAGGRYEQYF
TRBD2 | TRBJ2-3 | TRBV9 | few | TGTGCCAGCAGCGCCGAGGGACTAGCGGGAGAAATAGATACGCAGTATTTT | CASSAEGLAGEIDTQYF
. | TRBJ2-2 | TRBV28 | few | TGTGCCAGCAGTTTATCGGGGGCGGCGGGGTACACCGGGGAGCTGTTTTTT | CASSLSGAAGYTGELFF
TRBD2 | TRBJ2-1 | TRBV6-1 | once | TGTGCCAGCACCCGAGCGGGAGGCTCTAGGAATGAGCAGTTCTTC | CASTRAGGSRNEQFF
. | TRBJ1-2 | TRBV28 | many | TGTGCCAGCAGTTTACGGTACAATCCAGGGTTTGGCTACACCTTC | CASSLRYNPGFGYTF
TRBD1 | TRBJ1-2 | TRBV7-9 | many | TGTGCCAGCAGCTCGACAGGGGATCATGGCTACACCTTC | CASSSTGDHGYTF
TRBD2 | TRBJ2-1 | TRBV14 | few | TGTGCCAGCAGCCAAGATCGAACGGACAGGGGACTAGCGGGGTTATCCTACAATGAGCAGTTCTTC | CASSQDRTDRGLAGLSYNEQFF
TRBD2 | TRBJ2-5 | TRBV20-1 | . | TGCAGTGCTAGGAGTGTAGCGGGAGGGCCCGGGGAGACCCAGTACTTC | CSARSVAGGPGETQYF
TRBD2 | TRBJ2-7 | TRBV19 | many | TGTGCCAGTAGTATCGAGCTAGCGGGAGCCTACGAGCAGTACTTC | CASSIELAGAYEQYF
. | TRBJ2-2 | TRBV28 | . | TGTGCCAGCATCCCTCGATGGATAACCGGGGAGCTGTTTTTT | CASIPRWITGELFF
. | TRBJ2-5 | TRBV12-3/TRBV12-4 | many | TGTGCCAGCAGCCCCACTGGGCCAGTCGGGGAGACCCAGTACTTC | CASSPTGPVGETQYF
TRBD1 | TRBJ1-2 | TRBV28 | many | TGTGCCAGCAGTTTATTCTGGGCAGGGGGATTCTTCAGAGGCTACACCTTC | CASSLFWAGGFFRGYTF
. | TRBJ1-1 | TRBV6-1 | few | TGTGCCAGCAGAACAACAGGTGACACTGGAGCTTTCTTT | CASRTTGDTGAFF
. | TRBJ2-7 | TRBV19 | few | TGTGCCAGTAGTATAGCGGGATACTACGAGCAGTACTTC | CASSIAGYYEQYF
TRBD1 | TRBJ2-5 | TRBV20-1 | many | TGCAGTGCTAGTCCCGGGACAGGAGAGACCCAGTACTTC | CSASPGTGETQYF
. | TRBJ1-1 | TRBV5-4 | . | TGTGCCAGCAGCTCAGGGACACAGGCTACGAACACTGAAGCTTTCTTT | CASSSGTQATNTEAFF
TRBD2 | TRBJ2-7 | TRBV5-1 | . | TGCGCCAGCAGCTTGGGACTAGCGGGAGTGCACGAGCAGTACTTC | CASSLGLAGVHEQYF
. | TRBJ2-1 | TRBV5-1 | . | TGCGCCAGCAGCTTAGTTCGCATGGGGGATGAGCAGTTCTTC | CASSLVRMGDEQFF